The 7 T cell receptor beta chains presented below share a single source sample, sequenced in a study of radiation and T cells in renal cell carcinoma. Time point given: blood 4 weeks post-SBRT, at nephrectomy. This sample's treatment: 15 Gy SBRT to primary tumor, nephrectomy 4 weeks later. Only in-frame clones appear in the TCRdb table, and some are missing; sequencing was by immunoSEQ multiplex PCR. Among 50,000 to 65,000 clones listed, around three quarters were seen once. The sample consisted of blood, taken from a patient whose treatment included radiotherapy and nephrectomy. These receptors were taken from a man in his 60s with renal cell carcinoma.

This clone has a handful of counts. The chain recombines TRBV2 with TRBJ2-5; 11 bases are a match to TRBD2. The V and J ends lost 2 bases and 4 bases, in that order; junction bases with no gene match: 6. The germline V gene has CDR1 SNHLY and CDR2 FYNNEI. This CDR3 has 16 amino acids. In DNA, the CDR3 is TGTGCCAGCAGTGAATTAGCGGGAGGGAGTCGAGAGACCCAGTACTTC. It specifies CASSELAGGSRETQYF. Drawing the rest from reference TRBV2 and TRBJ2-5, the complete variable domain is EPEVTQTPSHQVTQMGQEVILRCVPISNHLYFYWYRQILGQKVEFLVSFYNNEISEKSEIFDDQFSVERPDGSNFTLKIRSTKLEDSAMYFCASSELAGGSRETQYFGPGTRLLVL.

In its sample, this clone was seen a few times. The chain combines TRBV5-1 with TRBJ1-1; perhaps TRBD1 as D (6 bases). Germline CDR1 reads SGHRS; CDR2 reads YFSETQ. This CDR3 spans 14 amino acids. The V end lost 7 bases, the J end lost 5 bases, and 18 bases lay between the germline ends. CDR3 amino acids: CASSVGGGGTEAFF. The CDR3 DNA sequence: TGCGCCAGCTCCGTGGGGGGCGGAGGGACTGAAGCTTTCTTT. The complete variable domain, with remaining parts taken from reference TRBV5-1 and TRBJ1-1, reads KAGVTQTPRYLIKTRGQQVTLSCSPISGHRSVSWYQQTPGQGLQFLFEYFSETQRNKGNFPGRFSGRQFSNSRSEMNVSTLELGDSALYLCASSVGGGGTEAFFGQGTRLTVV.

This clone showed up just a few times. V usage is TRBV9 and J usage is TRBJ1-1, with D maybe TRBD1 (5 bases). Germline CDR1 reads SGDLS; CDR2 reads YYNGEE. This CDR3 spans 14 amino acids. V shed 3 bases and J shed 5 bases, with 14 bases lying between them. CDR3 in amino acids: CASSGGLQGTEAFF. DNA for the CDR3: TGTGCCAGCAGCGGGGGACTCCAAGGGACTGAAGCTTTCTTT.

V is TRBV5-6 and J is TRBJ1-6, with D perhaps matching TRBD1 (6 bases). V lost 2 bases to trimming and J lost 7 bases, with 16 bases between them. CDR1 SGHDT and CDR2 YYEEEE come from the germline V gene. The CDR3 consists of 16 residues. CDR3 region: CASSLGPGADNSPLHF. CDR3 nucleotides: TGTGCCAGCAGCTTAGGTCCGGGGGCGGACAATTCACCCCTCCACTTT.

V usage is TRBV13 and J usage is TRBJ1-1; D possibly corresponds to TRBD1 (6 bases). V lost 0 bases, J lost 1 base, and 6 bases lay in between. Germline-derived CDR1 and CDR2 are PRHDT and FYEKMQ (reference sequence). This CDR3 contains 14 residues. Here the CDR3 DNA reads TGTGCCAGCAGCTTAGGGGGACAGAACACTGAAGCTTTCTTT. It translates to CASSLGGQNTEAFF.

The rearrangement uses TRBV6-6 and TRBJ2-7; TRBD2 matches 9 bases. CDR1 and CDR2 from the germline V gene are MNHNY and SVGAGI (reference sequence). V lost 4 bases and J lost 4; bases outside the gene matches: 8. CDR3 length: 15 amino acids. The CDR3 loop is CASSSGSGGRYEQYF. DNA of the CDR3: TGTGCCAGCAGTTCGGGTAGCGGGGGCCGATACGAGCAGTACTTC.

The CDR3 region is CASSPTGVYGYTF. The CDR3 DNA follows: TGTGCCAGCAGCCCAACAGGGGTCTATGGCTACACCTTC. V gene TRBV11-3 combines with J gene TRBJ1-2, with TRBD1 matching 7 bases. The V gene's germline CDR1 is SGHNT and CDR2 YENEEA. This CDR3 comprises 13 residues. Losses at the gene ends were 5 bases for V and 4 bases for J; bases not matched to a gene: 4. The full variable domain, rest sourced from reference TRBV11-3 and TRBJ1-2, is EAGVVQSPRYKIIEKKQPVAFWCNPISGHNTLYWYLQNLGQGPELLIRYENEEAVDDSQLPKDRFSAERLKGVDSTLKIQPAELGDSAVYLCASSPTGVYGYTFGSGTRLTVV.